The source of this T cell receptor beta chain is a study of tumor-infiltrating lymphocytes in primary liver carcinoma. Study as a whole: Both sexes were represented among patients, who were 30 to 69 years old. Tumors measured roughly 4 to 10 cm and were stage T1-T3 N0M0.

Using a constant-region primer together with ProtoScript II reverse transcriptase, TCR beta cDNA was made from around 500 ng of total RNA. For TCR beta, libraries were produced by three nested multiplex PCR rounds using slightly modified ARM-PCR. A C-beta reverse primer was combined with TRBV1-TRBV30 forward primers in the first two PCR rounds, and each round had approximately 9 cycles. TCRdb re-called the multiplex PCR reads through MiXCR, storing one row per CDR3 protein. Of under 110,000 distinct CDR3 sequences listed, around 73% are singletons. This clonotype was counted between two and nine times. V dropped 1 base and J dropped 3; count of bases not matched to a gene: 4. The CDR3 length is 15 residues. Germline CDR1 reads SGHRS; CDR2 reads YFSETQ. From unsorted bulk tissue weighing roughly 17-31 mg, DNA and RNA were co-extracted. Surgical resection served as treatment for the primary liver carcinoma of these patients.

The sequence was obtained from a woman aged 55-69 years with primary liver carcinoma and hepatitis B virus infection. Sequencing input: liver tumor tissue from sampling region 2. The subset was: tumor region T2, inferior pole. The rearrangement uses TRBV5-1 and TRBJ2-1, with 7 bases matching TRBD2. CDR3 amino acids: CASSLWGEGYNEQFF. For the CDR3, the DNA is TGCGCCAGCAGCTTGTGGGGGGAGGGCTACAATGAGCAGTTCTTC.